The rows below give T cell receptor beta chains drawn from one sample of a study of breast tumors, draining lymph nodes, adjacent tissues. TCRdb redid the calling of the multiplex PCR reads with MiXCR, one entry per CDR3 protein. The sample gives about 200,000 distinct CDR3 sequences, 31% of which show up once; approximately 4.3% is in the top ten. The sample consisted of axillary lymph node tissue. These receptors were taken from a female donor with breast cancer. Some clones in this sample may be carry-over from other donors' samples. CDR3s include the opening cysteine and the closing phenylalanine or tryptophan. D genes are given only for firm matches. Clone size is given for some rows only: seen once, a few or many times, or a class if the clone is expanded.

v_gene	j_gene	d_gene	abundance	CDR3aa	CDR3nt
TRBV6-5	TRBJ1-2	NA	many	CASSYLREVRGGYTF	TGTGCCAGCAGTTACCTACGGGAGGTGAGAGGTGGCTACACCTTC
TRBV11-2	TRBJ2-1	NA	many	CASSSSGTLNEQFF	TGTGCCAGCAGCTCATCCGGGACACTGAATGAGCAGTTCTTC
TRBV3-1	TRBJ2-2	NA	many	CASRPRGAGFTGELFF	TGTGCCAGCAGACCTCGGGGGGCGGGTTTCACCGGGGAGCTGTTTTTT
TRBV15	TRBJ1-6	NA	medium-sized	CATSRVGGVGGNSPLHF	TGTGCCACCAGCAGAGTTGGGGGCGTGGGTGGAAATTCACCCCTCCACTTT
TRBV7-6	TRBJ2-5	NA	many	CASSPAVGERGTQYF	TGTGCCAGCAGCCCCGCCGTCGGAGAGAGGGGGACCCAGTACTTC
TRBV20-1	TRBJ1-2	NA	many	CSARAQTGESYGYTF	TGCAGTGCTAGGGCTCAGACAGGCGAGAGTTATGGCTACACCTTC
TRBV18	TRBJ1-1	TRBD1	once	CASSRDDRGTEAFF	TGTGCCAGCTCACGCGACGACAGGGGGACTGAAGCTTTCTTT
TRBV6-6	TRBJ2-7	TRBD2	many	CASSYSKAGENEQYF	TGTGCCAGCAGTTACTCGAAGGCGGGAGAGAACGAGCAGTACTTC
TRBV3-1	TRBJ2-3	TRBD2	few	CASSQDLAGGRGTDTQYF	TGTGCCAGCAGCCAAGATCTAGCGGGGGGGCGGGGGACAGATACGCAGTATTTT
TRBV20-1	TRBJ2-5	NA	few	CSPSGLQETQYF	TGCAGTCCCAGCGGGCTCCAAGAGACCCAGTACTTC
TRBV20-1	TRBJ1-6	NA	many	CSAKGINSPLHF	TGCAGTGCTAAGGGGATCAATTCACCCCTCCACTTT
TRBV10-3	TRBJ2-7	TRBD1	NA	CAVRSTGPYEQYF	TGTGCCGTCCGCTCGACAGGGCCGTACGAGCAGTACTTC
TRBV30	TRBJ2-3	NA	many	CALRGGSRTDTQYF	TGTGCCCTCAGGGGGGGGTCTCGCACAGATACGCAGTATTTT
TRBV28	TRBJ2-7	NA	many	CASSLIGDSYEQYF	TGTGCCAGCAGTTTGATAGGGGACTCCTACGAGCAGTACTTC
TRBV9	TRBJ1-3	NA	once	CASSTTGNTIYF	TGTGCCAGTAGTACAACTGGAAACACCATATATTTT
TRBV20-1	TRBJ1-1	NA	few	CSASRAEDTEAFF	TGCAGTGCGTCGCGGGCGGAGGACACTGAAGCTTTCTTT
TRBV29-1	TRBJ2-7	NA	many	CSVVGEVEQYF	TGCAGCGTTGTAGGGGAAGTAGAGCAGTACTTC
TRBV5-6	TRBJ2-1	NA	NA	CASSTDISSYNEQFF	TGTGCCAGCAGCACAGACATTTCCTCCTACAATGAGCAGTTCTTC
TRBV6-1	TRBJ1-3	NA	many	CASAPGGSTQSGNTIYF	TGTGCCAGCGCCCCGGGAGGGTCCACTCAGTCTGGAAACACCATATATTTT
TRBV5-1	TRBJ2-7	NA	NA	CASSLDPGAAYEQYF	TGCGCCAGCAGCTTGGACCCGGGAGCCGCCTACGAGCAGTACTTC
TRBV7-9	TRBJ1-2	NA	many	CASRRTREEDGYTF	TGTGCCAGCAGACGCACAAGGGAGGAGGATGGCTACACCTTC
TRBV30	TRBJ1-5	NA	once	CAWSVGGGYSNQPQHF	TGTGCCTGGAGTGTGGGGGGAGGATATAGCAATCAGCCCCAGCATTTT
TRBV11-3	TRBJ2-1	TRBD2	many	CASSLGTSVRGNEQFF	TGTGCCAGCAGCCTCGGGACTAGCGTAAGGGGTAATGAGCAGTTCTTC